Sequencing of this T cell receptor (beta chain) was carried out in a study of blood T cells in healthy people across ages. As for the study in general: Researchers report that template switching captured about one barcoded beta molecule per two T cells.

To note about this clonotype: Its antigen remains unidentified.

Study-level findings and limits: Age showed a roughly linear inverse relationship with TCR beta diversity per million T cells.

V trimming: 4 bases; J trimming: 8 bases; junction bases outside the gene matches: 12. From germline, CDR1 is MGHRA and CDR2 YSYEKL. CDR3 length: 15 amino acids. The authors ran a second PCR of about 6 to 11 cycles using a sample-barcoded 5' primer and a J-beta primer mix. TCRdb re-called the 5' RACE reads through MiXCR, storing one row per CDR3 protein. The repertoire holds about 570,000 distinct CDR3 sequences, 25% to 30% seen once, with around 20% in the top ten. No fewer than 7 million PBMCs went into each sample. Extraction of total RNA produced a minimum of 5.5 micrograms from each sample. The J gene is TRBJ1-2, the V gene TRBV4-1; TRBD1 agrees at 8 bases. Input material: blood. The clonotype originates from a woman aged 65 to 85 in good health. The CDR3 region is CASSPQSTGVSGYTF. The CDR3 DNA is TGCGCCAGCAGCCCCCAGTCGACAGGGGTCAGCGGCTACACCTTC.